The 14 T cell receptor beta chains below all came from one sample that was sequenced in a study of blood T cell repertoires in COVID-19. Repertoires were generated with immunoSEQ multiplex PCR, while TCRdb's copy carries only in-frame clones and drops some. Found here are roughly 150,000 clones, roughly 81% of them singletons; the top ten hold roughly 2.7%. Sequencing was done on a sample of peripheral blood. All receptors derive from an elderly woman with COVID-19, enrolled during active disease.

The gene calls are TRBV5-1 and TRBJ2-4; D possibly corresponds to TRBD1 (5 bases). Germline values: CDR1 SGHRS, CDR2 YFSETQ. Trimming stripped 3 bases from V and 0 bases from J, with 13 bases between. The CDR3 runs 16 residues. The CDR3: CASSSQEGLAKNIQYF. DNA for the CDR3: TGCGCCAGCAGCTCACAGGAAGGGCTAGCCAAAAACATTCAGTACTTC.

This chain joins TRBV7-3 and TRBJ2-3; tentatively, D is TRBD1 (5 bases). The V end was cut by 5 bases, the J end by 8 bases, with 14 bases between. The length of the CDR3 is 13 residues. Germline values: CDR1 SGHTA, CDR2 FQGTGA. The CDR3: CASSPRQTGTQYF. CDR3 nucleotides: TGTGCCAGCAGCCCAAGACAGACCGGTACGCAGTATTTT.

The CDR3 is CASSEQEQVLAGQPQHF. Written as DNA, the CDR3 is TGTGCCAGCAGTGAACAGGAACAGGTATTAGCAGGTCAGCCCCAGCATTTT. This chain links TRBV25-1 with TRBJ1-5, with D possibly being TRBD1 (5 bases). V was clipped by 2 bases and J by 6 bases, with 20 bases between them. The CDR3 consists of 17 residues. Germline V lookup: CDR1 MGHDK, CDR2 SYGVNS. The variable domain in full, with the rest retrieved from reference TRBV25-1 and TRBJ1-5, is EADIYQTPRYLVIGTGKKITLECSQTMGHDKMYWYQQDPGMELHLIHYSYGVNSTEKGDLSSESTVSRIRTEHFPLTLESARPSHTSQYLCASSEQEQVLAGQPQHFGDGTRLSIL.

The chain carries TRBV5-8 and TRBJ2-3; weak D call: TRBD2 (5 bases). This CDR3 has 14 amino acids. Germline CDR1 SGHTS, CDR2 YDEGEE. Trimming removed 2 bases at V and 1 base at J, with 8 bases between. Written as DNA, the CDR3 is TGTGCCAGCAGCTTAGATAGCGGCACAGATACGCAGTATTTT. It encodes CASSLDSGTDTQYF.

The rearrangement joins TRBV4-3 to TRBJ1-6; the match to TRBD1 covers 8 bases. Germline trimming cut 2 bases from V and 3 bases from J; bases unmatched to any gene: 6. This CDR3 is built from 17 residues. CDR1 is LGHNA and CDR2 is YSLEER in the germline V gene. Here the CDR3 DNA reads TGCGCCAGCAGCCAAAATTCAGGGGGCGTCTATAATTCACCCCTCCACTTT. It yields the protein CASSQNSGGVYNSPLHF.

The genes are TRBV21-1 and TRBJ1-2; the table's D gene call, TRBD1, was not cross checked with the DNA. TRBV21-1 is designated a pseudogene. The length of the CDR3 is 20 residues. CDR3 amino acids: CASSKGSRDRTAYGGYGYTF. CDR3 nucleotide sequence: TGTGCCAGCAGCAAAGGTAGTAGGGACAGGACCGCTTACGGGGGATATGGCTACACCTTC.

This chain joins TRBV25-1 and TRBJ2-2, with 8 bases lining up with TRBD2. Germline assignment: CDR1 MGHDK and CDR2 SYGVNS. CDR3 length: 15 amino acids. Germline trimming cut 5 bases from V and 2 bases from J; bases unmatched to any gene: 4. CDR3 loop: CASSRLAGNTGELFF. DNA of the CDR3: TGTGCCAGCAGTCGCTTAGCGGGAAACACCGGGGAGCTGTTTTTT. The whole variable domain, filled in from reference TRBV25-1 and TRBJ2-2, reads EADIYQTPRYLVIGTGKKITLECSQTMGHDKMYWYQQDPGMELHLIHYSYGVNSTEKGDLSSESTVSRIRTEHFPLTLESARPSHTSQYLCASSRLAGNTGELFFGEGSRLTVL.

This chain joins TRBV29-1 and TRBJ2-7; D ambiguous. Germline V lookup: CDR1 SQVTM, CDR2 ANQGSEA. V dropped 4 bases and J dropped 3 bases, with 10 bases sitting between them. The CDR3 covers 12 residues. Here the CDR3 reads CSVAGASYEQYF. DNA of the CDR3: TGCAGCGTTGCCGGAGCAAGCTACGAGCAGTACTTC.

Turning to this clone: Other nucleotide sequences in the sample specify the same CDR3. CDR3 amino acids: CASSFAGSYNEQFF. The CDR3 region has the DNA TGTGCCAGCAGTTTCGCAGGGTCCTACAATGAGCAGTTCTTC. V usage is TRBV27 and J usage is TRBJ2-1; TRBD1 might be the D (5 bases). Germline CDR1 is MNHEY and CDR2 is SMNVEV (reference sequence). Trimming took off 3 bases at V and 1 base at J, with 7 bases between the two ends. This CDR3 is 14 amino acids long.

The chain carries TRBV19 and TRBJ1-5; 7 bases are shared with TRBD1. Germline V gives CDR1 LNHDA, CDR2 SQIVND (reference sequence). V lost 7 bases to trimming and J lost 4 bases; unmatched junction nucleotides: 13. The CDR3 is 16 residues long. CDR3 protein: CASNLYGTERNQPQHF. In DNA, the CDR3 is TGTGCCAGTAACTTATACGGGACAGAACGAAATCAGCCCCAGCATTTT.

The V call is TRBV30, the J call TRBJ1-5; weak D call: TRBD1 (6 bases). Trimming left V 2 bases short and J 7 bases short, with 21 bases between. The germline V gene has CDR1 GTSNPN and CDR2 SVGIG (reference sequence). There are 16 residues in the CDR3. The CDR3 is CAWSPTGGRGWQPQHF. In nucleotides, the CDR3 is TGTGCCTGGAGTCCAACGGGTGGCAGGGGATGGCAGCCCCAGCATTTT.

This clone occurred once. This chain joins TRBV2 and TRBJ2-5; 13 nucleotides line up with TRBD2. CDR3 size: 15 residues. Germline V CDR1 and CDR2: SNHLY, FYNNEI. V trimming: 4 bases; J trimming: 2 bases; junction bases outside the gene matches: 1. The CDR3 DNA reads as TGTGCCAGCAGTGGACTAGCGGGGGGACAAGAGACCCAGTACTTC. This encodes CASSGLAGGQETQYF.

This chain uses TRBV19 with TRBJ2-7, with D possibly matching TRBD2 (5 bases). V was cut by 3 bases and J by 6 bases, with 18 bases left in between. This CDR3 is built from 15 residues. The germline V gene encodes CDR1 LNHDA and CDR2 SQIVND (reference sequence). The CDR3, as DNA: TGTGCCAGTAGTATGAGGTGGGAGCTTGGCTGCGAGCAGTACTTC. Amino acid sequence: CASSMRWELGCEQYF.

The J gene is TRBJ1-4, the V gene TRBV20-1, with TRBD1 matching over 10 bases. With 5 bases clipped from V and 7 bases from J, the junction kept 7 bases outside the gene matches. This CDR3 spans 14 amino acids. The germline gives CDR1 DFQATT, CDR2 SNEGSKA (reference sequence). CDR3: CSAREGTGVEKLFF. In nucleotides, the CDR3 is TGCAGTGCTCGTGAAGGGACAGGGGTTGAAAAACTGTTTTTT.